Here is one TCR beta chain with its context. This receptor's antigen is unknown. Per-nucleotide qualities are absent, and no much larger clonotype sits a single base away. The data belong to a study of control samples from healthy donors and cancer patients (TCRdb year 2020). CDR1 MNHEY and CDR2 SVGAGI were looked up in the germline V gene. At the junction V is shortened by 6 bases and J by 0 bases, with 11 bases in between. Measured from the cysteine to the phenylalanine, the CDR3 is 14 residues long. Only CDR3 DNA remains: 42 bases, in frame from the first base. The method was the immunoSEQ multiplex PCR assay. TCRdb mirrors the immuneACCESS table, restricted to in-frame sequences. Some clones are absent from its copies; in checked studies, under half trace to an unresolved V gene, and the reason for the others is unknown. The sample records 65,000 to 95,000 clones, 89% of which are singletons. The top ten hold roughly 7% of the sample.

Recombination joined TRBV6-5 with TRBJ1-1; 5 matching bases give a weak D call of TRBD1. Specimen: blood. This clonotype was sampled from a man aged 50 or older in good health. The CDR3 protein sequence reads: CASRVQEVNTEAFF. In nucleotides, the sequence is TGTGCCAGCAGGGTACAGGAGGTGAACACTGAAGCTTTCTTT.